Listed below are T cell receptor beta chains from one sample, sequenced in a study of blood T cell repertoires in COVID-19. Some clones are missing from TCRdb's copy, which holds only in-frame ones; the method was immunoSEQ multiplex PCR. The sample lists around 23,000 clones; approximately 92% were seen once. Material for sequencing was peripheral blood. The source is a human donor in a cohort sampled during active COVID-19. Both conserved end residues are part of each CDR3. D genes are given only for firm matches. Only some rows state a clone size, as once, few, many or a class for expanded clones.

J,size,V,D,DNA,CDR3
TRBJ2-1,-,TRBV6-2/TRBV6-3,TRBD2,TGTGCCAGCAGTTACCGGGGAGCGGGGGCGAGGTACAATGAGCAGTTCTTC,CASSYRGAGARYNEQFF
TRBJ1-1,-,TRBV10-3,TRBD1,TGTGCCATCAGTAAAGGACAGGTCATGAACACTGAAGCTTTCTTT,CAISKGQVMNTEAFF
TRBJ1-2,-,TRBV20-1,-,TGCAGTGCTAGTGATTACGGAGAAGCTAACTATGGCTACACCTTC,CSASDYGEANYGYTF
TRBJ1-6,-,TRBV10-3,TRBD1,TGTGCCATCAAGGGACAGGGGTATAATTCACCCCTCCACTTT,CAIKGQGYNSPLHF
TRBJ1-6,-,TRBV5-4,TRBD1,TGTGCCAGCAGCTCTGGACAGGGGACGGTCGGGTCACCCCTCCACTTT,CASSSGQGTVGSPLHF
TRBJ2-1,-,TRBV6-2/TRBV6-3,TRBD1,TGTGCCAGCAGTTACGAGACAGGGACGGTCAATGAGCAGTTCTTC,CASSYETGTVNEQFF
TRBJ1-1,-,TRBV10-1,-,TGCGCCAGCAGTGAGAGGGGGGGACCGAACACTGAAGCTTTCTTT,CASSERGGPNTEAFF
TRBJ2-7,once,TRBV2,-,TGTGCCAGCAGTGGAGGGAGGATCTACGAGCAGTACTTC,CASSGGRIYEQYF
TRBJ1-2,-,TRBV19,-,TGTGCCAGTGTCAGGGCACCGGAGTATGGCTACACCTTC,CASVRAPEYGYTF
TRBJ1-2,-,TRBV4-2,TRBD1,TGTGCCAGCAGCCAAGCTGGGGGGACAGGGACCTATGGCTACACCTTC,CASSQAGGTGTYGYTF
TRBJ2-1,-,TRBV3-1/TRBV3-2,TRBD1,TGTGCCAGCAGCCCTCGGGGACAGCAAACCAACTACAATGAGCAGTTCTTC,CASSPRGQQTNYNEQFF
TRBJ2-7,-,TRBV20-1,TRBD2,TGCAGTGTAACTAGCGGTCACGAGCAGTACTTC,CSVTSGHEQYF
TRBJ1-2,few,TRBV6-4,-,TGTGCCAGCAGTGACTCGAGCACTAACTATGGCTACACCTTC,CASSDSSTNYGYTF
TRBJ1-6,-,TRBV4-3,TRBD1,TGCGCCAGCAGCCAAGGTGGGACAGAGAGTTATAATTCACCCCTCCACTTT,CASSQGGTESYNSPLHF
TRBJ2-2,-,TRBV6-6,-,TGTGCCAGCAGTTACTTAGAGACCGGGGAGCTGTTTTTT,CASSYLETGELFF
TRBJ1-6,-,TRBV5-4,-,TGTGCCAGCAGCTTGGCGGCGGGTAATAATTCACCCCTCCACTTT,CASSLAAGNNSPLHF
TRBJ2-4,-,TRBV5-6,TRBD1,TGTGCCAGCAGCTTAGATTGGACAGGGGAGGGGAACATTCAGTACTTC,CASSLDWTGEGNIQYF
TRBJ2-1,-,TRBV11-2,-,TGTGCCAGCAGCAGGGGGTTTGTATCCAATGAGCAGTTCTTC,CASSRGFVSNEQFF
TRBJ1-2,once,TRBV5-4,TRBD1,TGTGCCAGCAGCACCTCGACAGGGGGCACCTATGGCTACACCTTC,CASSTSTGGTYGYTF
TRBJ2-3,-,TRBV11-2,-,TGTGCCAGCAGCCCGGGGACTTACACAGATACGCAGTATTTT,CASSPGTYTDTQYF
TRBJ2-7,-,TRBV5-1,TRBD1,TGCGCCAGCAGCCGGACAGGGGGAGCCTACGAGCAGTACTTC,CASSRTGGAYEQYF
TRBJ1-4,-,TRBV3-1/TRBV3-2,-,TGTGCCAGCAGCCAAGCGACAGGAGATAATGAAAAACTGTTTTTT,CASSQATGDNEKLFF
TRBJ2-2,few,TRBV7-2,TRBD1,TGTGCCAGCAGCCTGGGACAGGTGGTGGTCCGCACCGGGGAGCTGTTTTTT,CASSLGQVVVRTGELFF
TRBJ1-1,-,TRBV27,-,TGTGCCAGCAGTGAAATCGGGGTTTCAGGCACTGAAGCTTTCTTT,CASSEIGVSGTEAFF
TRBJ2-3,-,TRBV9,TRBD2,TGTGCCAGCAGCCCAGCGGGGGGGAATGCAGATACGCAGTATTTT,CASSPAGGNADTQYF
TRBJ2-5,-,TRBV5-1,-,TGCGCCAGCAGCCCCGATAGCGGTTCGGAGACCCAGTACTTC,CASSPDSGSETQYF
TRBJ2-5,-,TRBV6-2/TRBV6-3,TRBD2,TGTGCCAGCAGCTTCAAGCGGGGGGTATCAGAGACCCAGTACTTC,CASSFKRGVSETQYF
TRBJ2-1,-,TRBV4-1,-,TGCGCCAGCAGCCAAGATGAAGTCATCAGGGGCGATGAGCAGTTCTTC,CASSQDEVIRGDEQFF
TRBJ1-6,-,TRBV4-3,TRBD1,TGCGCCAGCAGCCAAGAGAGGACAGGGGATTCACCCCTCCACTTT,CASSQERTGDSPLHF
TRBJ2-3,-,TRBV7-2,TRBD2,TGTGCCAGCAGCCGCGCGGGCGGGGGTTCCACAGATACGCAGTATTTT,CASSRAGGGSTDTQYF
TRBJ2-7,-,TRBV13,-,TGTGCCAGCAGCTCCCAGACACCCTGGGGGGACTCAGAGGGGTACGAGCAGTACTTC,CASSSQTPWGDSEGYEQYF
TRBJ2-7,-,TRBV7-2,-,TGTGCCAGCAGCTTAGGAGGTTTGGAGGGTCCCGGGGGCTTC,CASSLGGLEGPGGF
TRBJ1-1,-,TRBV11-2,TRBD1,TGTGCCAGCAGCTTAGCGACAGGGAGAACTGAAGCTTTCTTT,CASSLATGRTEAFF
TRBJ1-5,-,TRBV4-2,TRBD1,TGTGCCAGCAGCCAGGGCAGGGGGCCCAATCAGCCCCAGCATTTT,CASSQGRGPNQPQHF
TRBJ1-2,-,TRBV5-1,TRBD1,TGCGCCAGCAGCCTACAGGGGGCATGGGGCTACACCTTC,CASSLQGAWGYTF
TRBJ2-4,-,TRBV6-5,-,TGTGCCAGCAGCGAGGCCCAAGCCAAAAACATTCAGTACTTC,CASSEAQAKNIQYF
TRBJ2-7,few,TRBV3-1/TRBV3-2,TRBD2,TGTGCCAGCAGCCGGACTAGCGGGGGCTCCTACGAGCAGTACTTC,CASSRTSGGSYEQYF
TRBJ1-2,few,TRBV18,-,TGTGCCAGCTCACCGAGAGTGGACTATGGCTACACCTTC,CASSPRVDYGYTF
TRBJ2-1,-,TRBV3-1/TRBV3-2,-,TGTGCCAGCAGCCAGAGTAGCTCCTACAATGAGCAGTTCTTC,CASSQSSSYNEQFF
TRBJ1-1,-,TRBV12-3/TRBV12-4,-,TGTGCCAGCACCCTACCAGGGGCTGAAGCTTTCTTT,CASTLPGAEAFF
TRBJ2-3,-,TRBV2,TRBD2,TGTGCCAGCAGGAGGGGGGGACTAGGCACAGATACGCAGTATTTT,CASRRGGLGTDTQYF
TRBJ2-2,-,TRBV19,TRBD1,TGTGCCAGTACCAGGGGGTGGGGCGGGGAGCTGTTTTTT,CASTRGWGGELFF
TRBJ2-2,-,TRBV11-2,TRBD2,TGTGCCAGCAGCGCTAGACTAGCGGGGGGGCCGGACACCGGGGAGCTGTTTTTT,CASSARLAGGPDTGELFF
TRBJ2-3,-,TRBV7-9,-,TGTGCCAGCAGCTTAGAGGGGTTAAACACAGATACGCAGTATTTT,CASSLEGLNTDTQYF
TRBJ2-7,-,TRBV6-5,TRBD2,TGTGCCAGCAGGGAGCGGGGTCAATCCTACGAGCAGTACTTC,CASRERGQSYEQYF